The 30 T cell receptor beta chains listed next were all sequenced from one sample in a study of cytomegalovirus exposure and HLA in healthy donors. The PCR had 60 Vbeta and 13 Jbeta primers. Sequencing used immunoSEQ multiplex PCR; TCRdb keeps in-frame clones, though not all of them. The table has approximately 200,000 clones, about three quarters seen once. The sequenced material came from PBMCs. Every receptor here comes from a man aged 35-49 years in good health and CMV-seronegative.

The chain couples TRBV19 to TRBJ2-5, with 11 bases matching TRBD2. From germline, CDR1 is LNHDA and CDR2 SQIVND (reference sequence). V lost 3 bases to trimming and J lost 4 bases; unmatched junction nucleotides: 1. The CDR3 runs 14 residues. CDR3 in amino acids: CASSIGLAGETQYF. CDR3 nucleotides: TGTGCCAGTAGTATTGGACTAGCGGGAGAGACCCAGTACTTC.

The CDR3 nucleotides read TGTGCCAGCAGCCCCGACAGGAGGACCCACGAGCAGTACTTC. It yields the protein CASSPDRRTHEQYF. V and J are TRBV7-8 and TRBJ2-7; D possibly corresponds to TRBD1 (6 bases). CDR3 length: 14 residues. Germline V lookup: CDR1 SGHVS, CDR2 FQNEAQ. Between the trimmed V and J ends, which lost 5 bases and 5 bases, there was a span of 16 bases.

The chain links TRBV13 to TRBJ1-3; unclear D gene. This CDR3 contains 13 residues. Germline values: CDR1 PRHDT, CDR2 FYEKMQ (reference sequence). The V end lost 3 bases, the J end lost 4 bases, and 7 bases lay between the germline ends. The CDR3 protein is CASSFRGGNTIYF. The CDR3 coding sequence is TGTGCCAGCAGCTTCCGAGGAGGAAACACCATATATTTT.

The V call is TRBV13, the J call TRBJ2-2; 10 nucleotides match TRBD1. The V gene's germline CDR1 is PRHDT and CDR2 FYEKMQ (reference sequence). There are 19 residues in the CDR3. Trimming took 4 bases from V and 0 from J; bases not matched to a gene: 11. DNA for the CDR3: TGTGCCAGCAGCTCGAGGGACAGGGGCGCAAATGCGAACACCGGGGAGCTGTTTTTT. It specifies CASSSRDRGANANTGELFF.

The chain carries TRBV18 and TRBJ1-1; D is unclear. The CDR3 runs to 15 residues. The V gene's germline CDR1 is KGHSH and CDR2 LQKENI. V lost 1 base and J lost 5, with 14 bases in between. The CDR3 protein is CASSPRNNPGTEAFF. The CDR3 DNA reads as TGTGCCAGCTCACCACGGAACAACCCGGGGACTGAAGCTTTCTTT.

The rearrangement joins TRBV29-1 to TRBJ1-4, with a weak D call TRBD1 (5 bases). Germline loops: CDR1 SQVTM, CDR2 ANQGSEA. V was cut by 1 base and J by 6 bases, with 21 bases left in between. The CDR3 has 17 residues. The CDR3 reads CSVEVMRGLGSDEKLFF. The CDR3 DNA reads TGCAGCGTTGAAGTGATGCGGGGGTTGGGGTCGGATGAAAAACTGTTTTTT.

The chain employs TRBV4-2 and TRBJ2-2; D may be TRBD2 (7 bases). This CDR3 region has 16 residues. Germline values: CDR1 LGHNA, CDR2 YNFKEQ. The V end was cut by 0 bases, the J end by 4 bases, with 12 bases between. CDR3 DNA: TGTGCCAGCAGCCAAGACCCCCGGGGGGCCACCGGGGAGCTGTTTTTT. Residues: CASSQDPRGATGELFF.

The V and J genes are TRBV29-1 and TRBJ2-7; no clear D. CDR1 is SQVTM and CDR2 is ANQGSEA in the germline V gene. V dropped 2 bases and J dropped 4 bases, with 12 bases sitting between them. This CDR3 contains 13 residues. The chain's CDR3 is CSVESSRPYEQYF. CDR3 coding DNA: TGCAGCGTTGAAAGCTCCCGCCCGTACGAGCAGTACTTC.

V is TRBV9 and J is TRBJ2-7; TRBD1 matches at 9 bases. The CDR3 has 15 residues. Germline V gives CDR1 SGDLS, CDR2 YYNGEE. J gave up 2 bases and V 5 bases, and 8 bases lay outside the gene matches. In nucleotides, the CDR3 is TGTGCCAGCAGTGATGGGACAGGGAGAACCTACGAGCAGTACTTC. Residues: CASSDGTGRTYEQYF. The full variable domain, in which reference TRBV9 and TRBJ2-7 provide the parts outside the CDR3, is DSGVTQTPKHLITATGQRVTLRCSPRSGDLSVYWYQQSLDQGLQFLIQYYNGEERAKGNILERFSAQQFPDLHSELNLSSLELGDSALYFCASSDGTGRTYEQYFGPGTRLTVT.

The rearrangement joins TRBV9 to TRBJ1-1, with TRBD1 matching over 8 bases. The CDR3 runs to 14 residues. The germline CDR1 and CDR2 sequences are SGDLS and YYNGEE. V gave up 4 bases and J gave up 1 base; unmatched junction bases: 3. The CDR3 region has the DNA TGTGCCAGCAGCACAGGGGGTGAGAACACTGAAGCTTTCTTT. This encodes CASSTGGENTEAFF.

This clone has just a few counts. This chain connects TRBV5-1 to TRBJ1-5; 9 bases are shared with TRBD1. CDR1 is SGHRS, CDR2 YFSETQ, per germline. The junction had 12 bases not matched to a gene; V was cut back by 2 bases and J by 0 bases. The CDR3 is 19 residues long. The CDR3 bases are TGCGCCAGCAGCTTAGCCCGGGACAGGGATAGACATAGCAATCAGCCCCAGCATTTT. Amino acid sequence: CASSLARDRDRHSNQPQHF.

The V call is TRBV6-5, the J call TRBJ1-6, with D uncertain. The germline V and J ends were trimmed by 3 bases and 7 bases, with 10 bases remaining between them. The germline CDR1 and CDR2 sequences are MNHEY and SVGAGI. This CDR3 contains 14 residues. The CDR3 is CASSYTGMNSPLHF. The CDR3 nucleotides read TGTGCCAGCAGTTATACCGGGATGAATTCACCCCTCCACTTT.

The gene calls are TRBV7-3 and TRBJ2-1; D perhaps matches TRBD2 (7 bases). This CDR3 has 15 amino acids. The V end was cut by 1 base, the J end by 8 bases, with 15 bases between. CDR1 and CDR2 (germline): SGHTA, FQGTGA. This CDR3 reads CASSLIGGAFHEQFF. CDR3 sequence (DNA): TGTGCCAGCAGCTTAATTGGGGGGGCCTTCCATGAGCAGTTCTTC.

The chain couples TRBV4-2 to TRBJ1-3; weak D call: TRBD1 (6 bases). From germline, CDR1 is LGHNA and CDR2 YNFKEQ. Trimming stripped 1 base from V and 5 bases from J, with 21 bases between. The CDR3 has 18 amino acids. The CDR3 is CASSQVAQTRDTRNTIYF. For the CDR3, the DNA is TGTGCCAGCAGCCAAGTTGCACAAACCCGGGACACTAGAAACACCATATATTTT.

The CDR3 DNA follows: TGTGCCAGCAGCTTAGAAGCGGGAGGCACCGGGGAGCTGTTTTTT. Protein product: CASSLEAGGTGELFF. This rearrangement joins TRBV11-3 to TRBJ2-2; 9 bases are a match to TRBD2. Trimming took 0 bases from V and 4 from J; bases not matched to a gene: 0. Germline CDR1 is SGHNT and CDR2 is YENEEA. The CDR3 extends over 15 amino acids. Full variable domain (missing parts from reference TRBV11-3 and TRBJ2-2): EAGVVQSPRYKIIEKKQPVAFWCNPISGHNTLYWYLQNLGQGPELLIRYENEEAVDDSQLPKDRFSAERLKGVDSTLKIQPAELGDSAVYLCASSLEAGGTGELFFGEGSRLTVL.

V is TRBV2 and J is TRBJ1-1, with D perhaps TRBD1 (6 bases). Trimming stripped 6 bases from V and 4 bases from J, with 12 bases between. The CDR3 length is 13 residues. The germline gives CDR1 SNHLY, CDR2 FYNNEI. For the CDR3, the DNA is TGTGCCAGCAGCCAGATAGGGGGCACTGAAGCTTTCTTT. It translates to CASSQIGGTEAFF. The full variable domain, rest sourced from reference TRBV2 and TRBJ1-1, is EPEVTQTPSHQVTQMGQEVILRCVPISNHLYFYWYRQILGQKVEFLVSFYNNEISEKSEIFDDQFSVERPDGSNFTLKIRSTKLEDSAMYFCASSQIGGTEAFFGQGTRLTVV.

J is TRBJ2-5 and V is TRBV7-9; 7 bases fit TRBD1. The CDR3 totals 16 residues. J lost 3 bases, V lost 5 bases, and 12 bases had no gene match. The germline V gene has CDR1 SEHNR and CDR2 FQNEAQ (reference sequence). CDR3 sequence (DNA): TGTGCCAGCAGCCGAAGCAGATTTGACAGGGAAGAGACCCAGTACTTC. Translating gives CASSRSRFDREETQYF.

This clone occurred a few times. CDR3 sequence: CASSPRQDTGELFF. CDR3 bases: TGTGCCAGCTCACCCCGGCAGGACACCGGGGAGCTGTTTTTT. The rearrangement links TRBV18 to TRBJ2-2, with D hard to call. Trimming removed 3 bases at V and 3 bases at J, with 8 bases between. The CDR3 contains 14 residues. Germline loops: CDR1 KGHSH, CDR2 LQKENI.

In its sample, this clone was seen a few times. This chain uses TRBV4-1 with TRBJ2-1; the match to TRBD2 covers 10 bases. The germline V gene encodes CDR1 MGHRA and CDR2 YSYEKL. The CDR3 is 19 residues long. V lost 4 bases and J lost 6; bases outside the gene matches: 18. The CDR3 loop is CASSLVGLSGRRLGNEQFF. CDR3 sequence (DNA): TGCGCCAGCAGCCTAGTGGGCCTTAGCGGGAGGAGATTGGGCAATGAGCAGTTCTTC.

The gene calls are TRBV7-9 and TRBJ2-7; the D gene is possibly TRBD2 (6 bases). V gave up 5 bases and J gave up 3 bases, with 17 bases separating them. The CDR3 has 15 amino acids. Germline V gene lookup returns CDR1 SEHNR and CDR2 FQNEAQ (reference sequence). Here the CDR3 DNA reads TGTGCCAGCAGCGGCCGGGACTGGGGAATCTACGAGCAGTACTTC. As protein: CASSGRDWGIYEQYF.

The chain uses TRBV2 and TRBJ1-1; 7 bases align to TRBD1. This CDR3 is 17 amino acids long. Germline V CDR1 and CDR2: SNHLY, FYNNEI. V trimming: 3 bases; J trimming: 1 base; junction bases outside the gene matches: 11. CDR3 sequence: CASSEPDRVLRNTEAFF. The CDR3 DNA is TGTGCCAGCAGTGAGCCCGACAGGGTTTTGAGGAACACTGAAGCTTTCTTT.

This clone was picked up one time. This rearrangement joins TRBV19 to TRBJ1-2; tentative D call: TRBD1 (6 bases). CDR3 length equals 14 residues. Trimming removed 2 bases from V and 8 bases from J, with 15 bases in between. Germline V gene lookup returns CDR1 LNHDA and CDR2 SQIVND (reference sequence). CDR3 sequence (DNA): TGTGCCAGTAGTATATGGGTCTCGGACAGAGGCTACACCTTC. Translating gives CASSIWVSDRGYTF.

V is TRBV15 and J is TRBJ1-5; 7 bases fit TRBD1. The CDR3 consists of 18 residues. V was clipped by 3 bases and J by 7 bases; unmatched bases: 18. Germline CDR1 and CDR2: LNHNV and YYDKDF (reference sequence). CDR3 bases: TGTGCCACCAGCAGTGTCTCAGGGGGACCCCAGAAAGCCCAGCCCCAGCATTTT. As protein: CATSSVSGGPQKAQPQHF.

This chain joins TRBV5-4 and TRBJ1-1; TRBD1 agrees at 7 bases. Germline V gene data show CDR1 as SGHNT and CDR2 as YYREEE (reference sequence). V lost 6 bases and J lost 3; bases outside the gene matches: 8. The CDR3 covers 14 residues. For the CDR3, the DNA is TGTGCCAGCACCCACAGGGGAGTGGACACTGAAGCTTTCTTT. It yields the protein CASTHRGVDTEAFF.

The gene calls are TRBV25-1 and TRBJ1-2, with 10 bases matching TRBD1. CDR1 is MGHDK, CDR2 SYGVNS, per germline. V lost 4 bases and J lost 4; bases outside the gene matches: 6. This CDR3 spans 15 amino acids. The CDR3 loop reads CASSGGDRGAYGYTF. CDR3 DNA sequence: TGTGCCAGCAGTGGGGGGGACAGGGGAGCCTATGGCTACACCTTC.

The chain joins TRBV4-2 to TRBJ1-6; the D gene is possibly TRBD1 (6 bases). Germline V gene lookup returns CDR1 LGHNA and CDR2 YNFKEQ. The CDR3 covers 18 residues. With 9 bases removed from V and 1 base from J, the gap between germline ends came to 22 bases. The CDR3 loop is CASSPSGGRWSYNSPLHF. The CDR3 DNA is TGTGCCAGTTCCCCCAGTGGGGGCCGATGGTCCTATAATTCACCCCTCCACTTT.

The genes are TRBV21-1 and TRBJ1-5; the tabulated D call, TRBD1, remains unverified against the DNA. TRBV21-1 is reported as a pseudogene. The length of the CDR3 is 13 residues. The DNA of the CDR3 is TGTGCCAGCAGCAGACAGGGTGGTCAGCCCCAGCATTTT. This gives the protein CASSRQGGQPQHF.

The CDR3 loop reads CASSEGDRIGTGELFF. The DNA of the CDR3 is TGTGCCAGCAGTGAAGGAGACAGGATCGGCACCGGGGAGCTGTTTTTT. The chain links TRBV6-1 to TRBJ2-2; a weak D match, TRBD1 (6 bases). This CDR3 is 16 amino acids long. V was trimmed by 1 base and J by 4 bases, leaving 13 bases between them. CDR1 is MNHNS, CDR2 SASEGT, per germline.

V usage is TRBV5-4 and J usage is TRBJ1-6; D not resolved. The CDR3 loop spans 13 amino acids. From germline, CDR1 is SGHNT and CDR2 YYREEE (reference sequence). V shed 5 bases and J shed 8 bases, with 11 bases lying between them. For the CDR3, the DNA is TGTGCCAGCAGTTGGGGAGTGGATTCACCCCTCCACTTT. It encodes CASSWGVDSPLHF.

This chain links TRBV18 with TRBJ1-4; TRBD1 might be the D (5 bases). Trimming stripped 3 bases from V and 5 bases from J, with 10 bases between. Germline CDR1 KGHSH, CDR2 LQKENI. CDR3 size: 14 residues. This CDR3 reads CASSPGAENEKLFF. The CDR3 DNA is TGTGCCAGCTCACCTGGGGCAGAGAATGAAAAACTGTTTTTT.